Listed here are 10 T cell receptor beta chains from one sample, sequenced in a study of Graves' ophthalmopathy and Graves' hyperthyroidism. From RNA, the CDR3 regions of TCR beta chains were amplified and sequenced. The first-round RT-PCR employed HTBI primers together with the Qiagen OneStep RT-PCR kit. A multiplex PCR was then performed as the second round. TCRdb re-called the multiplex PCR reads with MiXCR, one entry per CDR3 protein. The sample has about 380,000 distinct CDR3 sequences, 15% seen once. Source material: peripheral blood. The receptors come from a young woman with stable Graves' hyperthyroidism.

This clonotype was found many times. V and J are TRBV20-1 and TRBJ2-7; D may match TRBD1 or TRBD2 (5 bases each). Between the trimmed V and J ends, which lost 7 bases and 1 base, there was a span of 11 bases. CDR1 DFQATT and CDR2 SNEGSKA come from the germline V gene (reference sequence). The CDR3 sequence is 12 residues long. DNA for the CDR3: TGCAGTGTTCCGGGGCCTTCCTACGAGCAGTACTTC. Protein product: CSVPGPSYEQYF.

This clonotype was recorded a few times. This rearrangement joins TRBV19 to TRBJ1-1; no reliable D call. Trimming shortened V by 10 bases and J by 3 bases, and 21 bases separated the two germline ends. This CDR3 region has 15 residues. The germline V gene encodes CDR1 LNHDA and CDR2 SQIVND (reference sequence). In nucleotides, the CDR3 is TGTGCCATCATCTTGGGAAAACGTGTGGACACTGAAGCTTTCTTT. Amino acid sequence: CAIILGKRVDTEAFF.

This clonotype was seen at least ten times. The chain carries TRBV6-1 and TRBJ1-5, with D uncertain. The CDR3 is 15 residues long. Germline CDR1 MNHNS, CDR2 SASEGT. The germline V and J ends were trimmed by 4 bases and 1 base, with 11 bases remaining between them. This chain's CDR3 is CASSAITLSNQPQHF. The CDR3 nucleotides read TGTGCCAGCAGTGCCATCACATTGAGCAATCAGCCCCAGCATTTT.

At least ten counts were recorded for this clonotype. This chain connects TRBV29-1 to TRBJ2-3; D possibly matches TRBD1 or TRBD2 (6 bases each). The CDR3 contains 13 residues. Germline V gives CDR1 SQVTM, CDR2 ANQGSEA. Trimming took off 4 bases at V and 7 bases at J, with 15 bases between the two ends. The CDR3 DNA is TGCAGCGTTGGTGAGGGGGGCACCCATACGCAGTATTTT. Protein product: CSVGEGGTHTQYF.

This clonotype showed up many times. The rearrangement links TRBV7-9 to TRBJ2-7; D gene unclear. The length of the CDR3 is 12 residues. CDR1 and CDR2 from the germline V gene are SEHNR and FQNEAQ (reference sequence). Trimming took off 1 base at V and 5 bases at J, with 6 bases between the two ends. CDR3 loop: CASSLGQNEQYF. The CDR3 nucleotides read TGTGCCAGCAGCTTAGGGCAAAACGAGCAGTACTTC.

This clonotype was picked up many times. The chain has TRBV29-1 and TRBJ1-2; D gene unclear. The germline gives CDR1 SQVTM, CDR2 ANQGSEA. Trimming stripped 6 bases from V and 5 bases from J, with 16 bases between. This CDR3 is 13 amino acids long. CDR3 loop: CSVRTDPRYGYTF. In DNA form, the CDR3 reads TGCAGCGTACGGACCGATCCTCGATATGGCTACACCTTC.

This clonotype showed up many times. The chain has TRBV20-1 and TRBJ1-1; D is undetermined. V was shortened by 6 bases and J by 2 bases, with 16 bases between the two germline ends. Germline-derived CDR1 and CDR2 are DFQATT and SNEGSKA (reference sequence). This CDR3 region has 14 residues. CDR3 amino acids: CSAVIQLSNTEAFF. DNA for the CDR3: TGCAGTGCCGTCATACAGCTCTCTAACACTGAAGCTTTCTTT.

The J gene is TRBJ1-1, the V gene TRBV7-9, with D uncertain. Trimming shortened V by 2 bases and J by 4 bases, and 14 bases separated the two germline ends. From germline, CDR1 is SEHNR and CDR2 FQNEAQ (reference sequence). This CDR3 is built from 15 residues. The CDR3 DNA sequence: TGTGCCAGCAGCTTAAAACCGTCGGAGGTCACTGAAGCTTTCTTT. Translation gives CASSLKPSEVTEAFF.

The CDR3 nucleotides are TGCGCCAGCAGCTTGGGATACACAGGTTTAGTGGCTGTCTACACCTTC. It encodes CASSLGYTGLVAVYTF. V and J are TRBV5-1 and TRBJ1-2; D is possibly TRBD1 (5 bases). The CDR3 is made up of 16 amino acids. V lost 0 bases, J lost 10 bases, and 22 bases lay in between. The germline V gene has CDR1 SGHRS and CDR2 YFSETQ.

This clonotype was found many times. The chain combines TRBV9 with TRBJ2-2, with TRBD1 matching over 8 bases. Germline V CDR1 and CDR2: SGDLS, YYNGEE. Trimming removed 0 bases from V and 7 bases from J; junction bases left unmatched: 5. This CDR3 region has 15 residues. The CDR3, as DNA: TGTGCCAGCAGCGTAGATGGACAGGGTAACGGGGAGCTGTTTTTT. The encoded protein is CASSVDGQGNGELFF.